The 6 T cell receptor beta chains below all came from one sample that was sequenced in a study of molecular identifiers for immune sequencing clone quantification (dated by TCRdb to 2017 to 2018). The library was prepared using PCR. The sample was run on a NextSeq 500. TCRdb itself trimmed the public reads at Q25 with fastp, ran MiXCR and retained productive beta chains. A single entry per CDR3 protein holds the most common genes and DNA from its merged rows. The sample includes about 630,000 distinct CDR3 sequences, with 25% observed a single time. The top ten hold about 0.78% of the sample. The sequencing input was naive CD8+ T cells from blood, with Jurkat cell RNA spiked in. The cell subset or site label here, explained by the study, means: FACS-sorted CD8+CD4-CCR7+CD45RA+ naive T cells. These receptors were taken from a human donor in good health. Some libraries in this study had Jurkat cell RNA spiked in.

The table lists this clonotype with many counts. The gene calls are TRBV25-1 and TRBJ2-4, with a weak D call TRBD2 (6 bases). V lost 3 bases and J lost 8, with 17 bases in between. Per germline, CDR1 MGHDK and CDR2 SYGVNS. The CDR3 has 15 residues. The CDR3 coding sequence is TGTGCCAGCAGTGATTTCGCCGGGAGTTCGGACATTCAGTACTTC. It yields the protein CASSDFAGSSDIQYF.

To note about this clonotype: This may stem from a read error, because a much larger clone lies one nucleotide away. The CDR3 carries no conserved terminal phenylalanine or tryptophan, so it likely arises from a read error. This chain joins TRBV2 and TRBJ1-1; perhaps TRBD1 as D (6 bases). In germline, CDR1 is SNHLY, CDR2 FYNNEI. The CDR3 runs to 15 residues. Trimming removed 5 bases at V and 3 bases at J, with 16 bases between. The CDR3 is CASSLYRVSDTEAFS. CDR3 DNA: TGTGCCAGCAGTCTTTACAGGGTGTCGGACACTGAAGCTTTCTCT.

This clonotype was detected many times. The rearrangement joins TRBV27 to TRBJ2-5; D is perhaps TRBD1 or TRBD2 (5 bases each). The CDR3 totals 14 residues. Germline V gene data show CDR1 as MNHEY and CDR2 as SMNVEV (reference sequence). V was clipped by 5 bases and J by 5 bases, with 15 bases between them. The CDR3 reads CASSPWDGAETQYF. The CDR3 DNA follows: TGTGCCAGCAGTCCCTGGGACGGTGCGGAGACCCAGTACTTC.

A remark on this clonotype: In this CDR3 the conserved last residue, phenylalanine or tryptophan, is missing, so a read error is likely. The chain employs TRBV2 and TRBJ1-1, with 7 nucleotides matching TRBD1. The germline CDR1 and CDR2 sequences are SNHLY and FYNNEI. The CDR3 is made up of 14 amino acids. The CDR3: CASSAGQMNTAAFL. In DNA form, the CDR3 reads TGTGCCAGCAGCGCGGGACAGATGAACACTGCAGCTTTCTTA.

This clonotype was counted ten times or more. CDR3 nucleotide sequence: TGTGCCAGCAGCTTGGAGGGGGCAGGGGACAATGAGCAGTTCTTC. This sequence encodes CASSLEGAGDNEQFF. The gene calls are TRBV5-6 and TRBJ2-1, with 7 bases fitting TRBD1. The CDR3 consists of 15 residues. V lost 0 bases and J lost 5; bases outside the gene matches: 5. Per the germline V gene, CDR1 is SGHDT and CDR2 is YYEEEE.

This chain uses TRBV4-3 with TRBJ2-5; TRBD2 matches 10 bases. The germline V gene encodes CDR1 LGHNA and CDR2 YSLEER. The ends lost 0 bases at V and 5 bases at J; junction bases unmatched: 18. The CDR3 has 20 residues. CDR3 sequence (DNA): TGCGCCAGCAGCCAAGATCTCGCGGCTAGCGGGAGTTGGGAGGGGGAGACCCAGTACTTC. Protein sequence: CASSQDLAASGSWEGETQYF.